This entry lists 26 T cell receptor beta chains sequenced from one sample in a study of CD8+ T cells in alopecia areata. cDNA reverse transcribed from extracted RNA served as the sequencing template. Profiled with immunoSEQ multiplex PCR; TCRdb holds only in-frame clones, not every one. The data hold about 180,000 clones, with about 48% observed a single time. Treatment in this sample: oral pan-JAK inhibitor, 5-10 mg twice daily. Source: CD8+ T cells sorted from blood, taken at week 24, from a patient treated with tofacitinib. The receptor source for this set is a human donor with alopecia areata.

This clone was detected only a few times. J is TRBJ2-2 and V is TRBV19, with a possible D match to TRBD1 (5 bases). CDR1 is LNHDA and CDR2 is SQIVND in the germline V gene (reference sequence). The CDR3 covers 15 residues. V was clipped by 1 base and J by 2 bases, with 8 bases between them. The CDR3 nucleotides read TGTGCCAGTAGTATAGGGACACCCAACACCGGGGAGCTGTTTTTT. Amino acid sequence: CASSIGTPNTGELFF. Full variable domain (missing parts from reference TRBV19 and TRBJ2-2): DGGITQSPKYLFRKEGQNVTLSCEQNLNHDAMYWYRQDPGQGLRLIYYSQIVNDFQKGDIAEGYSVSREKKESFPLTVTSAQKNPTAFYLCASSIGTPNTGELFFGEGSRLTVL.

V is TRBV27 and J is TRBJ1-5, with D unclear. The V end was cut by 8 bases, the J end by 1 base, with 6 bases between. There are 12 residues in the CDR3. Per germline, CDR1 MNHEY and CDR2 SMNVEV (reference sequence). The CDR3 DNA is TGTGCCAGCGCAAGAAGCAATCAGCCCCAGCATTTT. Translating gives CASARSNQPQHF.

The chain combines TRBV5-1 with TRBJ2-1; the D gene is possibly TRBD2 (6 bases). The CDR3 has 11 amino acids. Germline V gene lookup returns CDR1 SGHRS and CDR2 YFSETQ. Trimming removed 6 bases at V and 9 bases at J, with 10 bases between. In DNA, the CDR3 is TGCGCCAGCATCGGGGGAGGTGAGCAGTTCTTC. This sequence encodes CASIGGGEQFF.

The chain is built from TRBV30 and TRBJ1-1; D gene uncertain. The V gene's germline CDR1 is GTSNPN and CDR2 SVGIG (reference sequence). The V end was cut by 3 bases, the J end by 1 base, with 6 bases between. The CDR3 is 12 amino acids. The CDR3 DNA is TGTGCCTGGAGGGGAAGGAACACTGAAGCTTTCTTT. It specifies CAWRGRNTEAFF.

CDR3 in amino acids: CASSRTQWGPNEQYF. DNA of the CDR3: TGTGCCAGCAGCCGGACCCAATGGGGACCAAACGAGCAGTACTTC. This chain joins TRBV11-1 and TRBJ2-7; D is possibly TRBD1 or TRBD2 (5 bases each). The CDR3 sequence is 15 residues long. Trimming pared 5 bases from V and 5 bases from J, leaving 19 bases between. CDR1 and CDR2 from the germline V gene are SGHAT and FQDESV (reference sequence).

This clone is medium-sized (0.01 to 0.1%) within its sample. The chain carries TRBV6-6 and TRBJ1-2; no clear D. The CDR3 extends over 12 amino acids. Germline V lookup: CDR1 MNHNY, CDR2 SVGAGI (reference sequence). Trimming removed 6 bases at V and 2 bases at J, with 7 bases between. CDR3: CASRGRNYGYTF. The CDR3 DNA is TGTGCCAGCAGGGGCAGAAACTATGGCTACACCTTC.

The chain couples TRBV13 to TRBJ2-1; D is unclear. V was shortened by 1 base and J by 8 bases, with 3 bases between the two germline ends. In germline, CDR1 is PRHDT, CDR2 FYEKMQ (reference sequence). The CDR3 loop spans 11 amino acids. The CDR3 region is CASSLEDEQFF. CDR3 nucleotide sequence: TGTGCCAGCAGCTTAGAGGATGAGCAGTTCTTC.

The chain's CDR3 is CASSEATYENTQYF. Written as DNA, the CDR3 is TGTGCCAGCAGTGAAGCTACCTACGAAAATACGCAGTATTTT. This chain joins TRBV2 and TRBJ2-3; D gene unclear. The CDR3 runs 14 residues. V gave up 0 bases and J gave up 7 bases, with 11 bases separating them. The germline CDR1 and CDR2 sequences are SNHLY and FYNNEI. Full variable domain (remainder filled in from reference TRBV2 and TRBJ2-3): EPEVTQTPSHQVTQMGQEVILRCVPISNHLYFYWYRQILGQKVEFLVSFYNNEISEKSEIFDDQFSVERPDGSNFTLKIRSTKLEDSAMYFCASSEATYENTQYFGPGTRLTVL.

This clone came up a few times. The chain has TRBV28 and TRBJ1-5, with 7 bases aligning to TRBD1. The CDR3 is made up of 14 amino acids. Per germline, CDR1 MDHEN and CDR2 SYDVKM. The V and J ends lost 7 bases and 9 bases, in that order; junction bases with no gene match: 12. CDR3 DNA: TGTGCCAGCAATTCTGGGACAGCTCTTGGGCCCCAGCATTTT. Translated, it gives CASNSGTALGPQHF.

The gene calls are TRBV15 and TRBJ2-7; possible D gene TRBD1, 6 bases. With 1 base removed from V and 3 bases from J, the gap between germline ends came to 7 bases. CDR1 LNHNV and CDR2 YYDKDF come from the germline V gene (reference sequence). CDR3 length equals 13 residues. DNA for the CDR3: TGTGCCACCAGCAGAGGGGACAACTACGAGCAGTACTTC. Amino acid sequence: CATSRGDNYEQYF. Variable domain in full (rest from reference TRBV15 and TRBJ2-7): DAMVIQNPRYQVTQFGKPVTLSCSQTLNHNVMYWYQQKSSQAPKLLFHYYDKDFNNEADTPDNFQSRRPNTSFCFLDIRSPGLGDTAMYLCATSRGDNYEQYFGPGTRLTVT.

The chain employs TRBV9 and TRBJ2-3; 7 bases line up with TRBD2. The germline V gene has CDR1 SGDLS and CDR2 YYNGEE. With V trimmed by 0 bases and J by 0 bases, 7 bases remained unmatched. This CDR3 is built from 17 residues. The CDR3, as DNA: TGTGCCAGCAGCGTAGGATGGGCGGGGGTGAGCACAGATACGCAGTATTTT. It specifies CASSVGWAGVSTDTQYF.

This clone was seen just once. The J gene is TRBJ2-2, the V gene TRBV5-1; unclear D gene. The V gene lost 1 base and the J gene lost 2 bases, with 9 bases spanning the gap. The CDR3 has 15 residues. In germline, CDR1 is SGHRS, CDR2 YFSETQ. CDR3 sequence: CASSLSGLNTGELFF. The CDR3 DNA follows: TGCGCCAGCAGCTTGTCCGGCCTAAACACCGGGGAGCTGTTTTTT.

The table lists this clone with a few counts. The CDR3 nucleotides read TGCAGCGCCAGAAATAGGGGGCAGGATCAGCCCCAGCATTTT. This encodes CSARNRGQDQPQHF. The chain uses TRBV29-1 and TRBJ1-5, with TRBD1 identical over 7 bases. Germline V lookup: CDR1 SQVTM, CDR2 ANQGSEA. The V segment lost 7 bases and the J segment 5 bases; nucleotides outside the gene matches: 11. This CDR3 is built from 14 residues.

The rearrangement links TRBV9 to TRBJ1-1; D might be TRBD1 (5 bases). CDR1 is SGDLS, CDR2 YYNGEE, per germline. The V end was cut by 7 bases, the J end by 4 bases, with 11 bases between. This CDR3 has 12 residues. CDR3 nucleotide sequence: TGTGCCAGCGGCAGGGATGTCACTGAAGCTTTCTTT. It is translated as CASGRDVTEAFF.

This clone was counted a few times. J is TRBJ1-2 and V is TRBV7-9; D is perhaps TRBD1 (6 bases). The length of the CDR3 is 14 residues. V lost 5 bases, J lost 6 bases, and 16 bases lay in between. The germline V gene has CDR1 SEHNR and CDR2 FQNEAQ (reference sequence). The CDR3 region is CASSERAGADGYTF. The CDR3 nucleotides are TGTGCCAGCAGCGAAAGGGCGGGGGCTGATGGCTACACCTTC.

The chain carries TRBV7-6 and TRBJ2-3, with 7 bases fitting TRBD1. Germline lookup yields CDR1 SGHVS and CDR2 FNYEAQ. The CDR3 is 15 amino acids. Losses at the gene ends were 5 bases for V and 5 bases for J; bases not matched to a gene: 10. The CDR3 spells CASSLAGGTLDTQYF. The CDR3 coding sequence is TGTGCCAGCAGCCTGGCAGGGGGAACACTAGATACGCAGTATTTT.

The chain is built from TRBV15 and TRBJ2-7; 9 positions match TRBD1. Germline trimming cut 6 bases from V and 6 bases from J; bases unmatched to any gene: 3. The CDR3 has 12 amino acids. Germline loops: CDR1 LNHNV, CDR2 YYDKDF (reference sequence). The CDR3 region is CATRGQGREQYF. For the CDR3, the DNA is TGTGCCACCAGGGGACAGGGACGCGAGCAGTACTTC.

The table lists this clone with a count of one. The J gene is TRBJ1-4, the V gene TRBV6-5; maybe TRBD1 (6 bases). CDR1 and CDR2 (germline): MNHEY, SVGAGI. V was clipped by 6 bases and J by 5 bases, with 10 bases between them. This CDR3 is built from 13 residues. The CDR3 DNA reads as TGTGCCAGCAGGGACAGATACAATGAAAAACTGTTTTTT. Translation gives CASRDRYNEKLFF.

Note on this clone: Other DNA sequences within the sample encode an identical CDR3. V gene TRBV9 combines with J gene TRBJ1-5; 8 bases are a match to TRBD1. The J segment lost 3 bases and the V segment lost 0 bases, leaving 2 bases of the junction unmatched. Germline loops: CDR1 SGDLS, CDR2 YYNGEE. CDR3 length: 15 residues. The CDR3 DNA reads TGTGCCAGCAGCGTAGGTCAGGGGGCCAATCAGCCCCAGCATTTT. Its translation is CASSVGQGANQPQHF.

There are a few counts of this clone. The CDR3 nucleotides are TGCGCCAGCAGCCAAGGGGGCTCTCGAGGCATTCAGTACTTC. It codes for CASSQGGSRGIQYF. The chain is built from TRBV4-3 and TRBJ2-4; D possibly corresponds to TRBD1 (5 bases). The germline V gene encodes CDR1 LGHNA and CDR2 YSLEER. Trimming removed 1 base from V and 9 bases from J, with 13 bases in between. The CDR3 is 14 amino acids.

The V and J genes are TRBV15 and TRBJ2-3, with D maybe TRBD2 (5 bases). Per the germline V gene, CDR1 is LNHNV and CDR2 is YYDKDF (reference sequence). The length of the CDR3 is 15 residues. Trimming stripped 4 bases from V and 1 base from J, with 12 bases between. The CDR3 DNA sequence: TGTGCCACCAGCATCCCGGGGATGGGCACAGATACGCAGTATTTT. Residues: CATSIPGMGTDTQYF.

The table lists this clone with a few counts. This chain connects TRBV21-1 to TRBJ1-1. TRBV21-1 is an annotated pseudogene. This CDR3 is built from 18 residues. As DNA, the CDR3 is TGTGCCAGCAGCAAAGATCCACGGACGGGTGTACCAAACACTGAAGCTTTCTTT. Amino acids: CASSKDPRTGVPNTEAFF.

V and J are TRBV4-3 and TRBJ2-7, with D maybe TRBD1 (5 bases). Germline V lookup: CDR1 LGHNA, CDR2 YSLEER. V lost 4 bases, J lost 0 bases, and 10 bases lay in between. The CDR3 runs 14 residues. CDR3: CASSPGHGSYEQYF. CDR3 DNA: TGCGCCAGCAGCCCTGGACACGGCTCCTACGAGCAGTACTTC.

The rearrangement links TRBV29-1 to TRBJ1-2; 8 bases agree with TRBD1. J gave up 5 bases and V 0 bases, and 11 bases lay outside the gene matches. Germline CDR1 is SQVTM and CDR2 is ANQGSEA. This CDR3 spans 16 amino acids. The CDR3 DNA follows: TGCAGCGTTGAAGATGATAGTCAGGGGGCAGGGTATGGCTACACCTTC. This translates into CSVEDDSQGAGYGYTF. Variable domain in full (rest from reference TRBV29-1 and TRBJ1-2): SAVISQKPSRDICQRGTSLTIQCQVDSQVTMMFWYRQQPGQSLTLIATANQGSEATYESGFVIDKFPISRPNLTFSTLTVSNMSPEDSSIYLCSVEDDSQGAGYGYTFGSGTRLTVV.

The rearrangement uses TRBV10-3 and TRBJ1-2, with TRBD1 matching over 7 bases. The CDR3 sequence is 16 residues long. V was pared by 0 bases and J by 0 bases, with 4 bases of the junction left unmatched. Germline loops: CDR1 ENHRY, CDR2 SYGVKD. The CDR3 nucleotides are TGTGCCATCAGTGAGTCTCTCGGACAGGCTAACTATGGCTACACCTTC. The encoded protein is CAISESLGQANYGYTF.

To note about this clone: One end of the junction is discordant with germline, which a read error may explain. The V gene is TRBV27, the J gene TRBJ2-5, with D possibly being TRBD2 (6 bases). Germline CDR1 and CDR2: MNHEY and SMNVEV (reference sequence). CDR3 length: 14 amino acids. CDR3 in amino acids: CASRSAGPREAQYF. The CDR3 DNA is TGTGCCAGCAGGTCCGCGGGGCCAAGAGAGGCCCAGTACTTC.